This is a list of T cell receptor beta chains from one sample in a study of T cells in Graves' hyperthyroidism and ophthalmopathy. MiXCR was run by TCRdb on the multiplex PCR reads, yielding one entry per CDR3 protein. The repertoire holds just over 550,000 distinct CDR3 sequences, with about 45% as singletons. Source material: peripheral blood or thyroid tissue (not recorded which). Receptors were obtained from a woman younger than 30 with Graves' hyperthyroidism. Both conserved end residues are part of each CDR3. The order of the fields is V gene, J gene, D gene, clone size, CDR3 protein, CDR3 DNA. D genes are given only for firm matches. For some rows the clone size is stated as once, few or many, or as a class when expanded; others skip it.

v_gene: TRBV7-2; j_gene: TRBJ1-2; d_gene: .; abundance: .; CDR3aa: CASSQDLTVGGYTF; CDR3nt: TGTGCCAGCAGCCAAGATTTGACGGTGGGTGGCTACACCTTC
v_gene: TRBV20-1; j_gene: TRBJ1-2; d_gene: .; abundance: .; CDR3aa: CSARLGTEYGYTF; CDR3nt: TGCAGTGCTAGGCTGGGAACGGAGTATGGCTACACCTTC
v_gene: TRBV6-1; j_gene: TRBJ2-7; d_gene: TRBD2; abundance: .; CDR3aa: CAITREATREQYF; CDR3nt: TGTGCCATCACGCGGGAGGCAACCCGCGAGCAGTACTTC
v_gene: TRBV14; j_gene: TRBJ2-7; d_gene: .; abundance: many; CDR3aa: CASSRVREQYF; CDR3nt: TGTGCCAGCAGTAGGGTACGCGAGCAGTACTTC
v_gene: TRBV20-1; j_gene: TRBJ2-2; d_gene: .; abundance: few; CDR3aa: CSASGDTQYELFF; CDR3nt: TGCAGTGCTAGCGGCGACACACAATATGAGCTGTTTTTT
v_gene: TRBV20-1; j_gene: TRBJ1-1; d_gene: .; abundance: .; CDR3aa: CSALNSNTEAFF; CDR3nt: TGCAGTGCGCTAAACTCGAACACTGAAGCTTTCTTT
v_gene: TRBV2; j_gene: TRBJ2-5; d_gene: .; abundance: many; CDR3aa: CASRARETQYF; CDR3nt: TGTGCCAGCAGGGCCCGAGAGACCCAGTACTTC
v_gene: TRBV29-1; j_gene: TRBJ1-5; d_gene: .; abundance: .; CDR3aa: CSVDQSGPQHF; CDR3nt: TGCAGCGTTGACCAATCCGGGCCCCAGCATTTT
v_gene: TRBV2; j_gene: TRBJ2-5; d_gene: TRBD2; abundance: .; CDR3aa: CASSVEGLEVGETQYF; CDR3nt: TGTGCCAGCAGCGTAGAGGGACTAGAGGTTGGAGAGACCCAGTACTTC
v_gene: TRBV9; j_gene: TRBJ2-7; d_gene: .; abundance: few; CDR3aa: CASSPDPGAGEQYF; CDR3nt: TGTGCCAGCAGTCCCGACCCGGGAGCAGGCGAGCAGTACTTC
v_gene: TRBV7-9; j_gene: TRBJ1-1; d_gene: TRBD1; abundance: few; CDR3aa: CASSWDRAPEAFF; CDR3nt: TGTGCCAGCAGCTGGGACAGGGCTCCCGAAGCTTTCTTT
v_gene: TRBV10-3; j_gene: TRBJ1-2; d_gene: TRBD1; abundance: .; CDR3aa: CAARSRDRSAYGYTF; CDR3nt: TGTGCCGCCCGCTCCCGGGACAGGTCCGCATATGGCTACACCTTC
v_gene: TRBV7-6; j_gene: TRBJ1-5; d_gene: TRBD1; abundance: .; CDR3aa: CASSLARDSLSNQPQHF; CDR3nt: TGTGCCAGCAGCTTAGCCCGGGACAGCCTTAGCAATCAGCCCCAGCATTTT
v_gene: TRBV7-8; j_gene: TRBJ2-1; d_gene: TRBD2; abundance: .; CDR3aa: CAGQLAESYNEQFF; CDR3nt: TGTGCCGGCCAGCTAGCGGAATCCTACAATGAGCAGTTCTTC
v_gene: TRBV19; j_gene: TRBJ2-7; d_gene: TRBD2; abundance: .; CDR3aa: CASSGSGMTFYEQYF; CDR3nt: TGTGCCAGTAGTGGCAGCGGGATGACGTTTTACGAGCAGTACTTC
v_gene: TRBV24-1; j_gene: TRBJ1-1; d_gene: .; abundance: many; CDR3aa: CATRGGTTEAFF; CDR3nt: TGTGCCACCAGAGGGGGGACCACTGAAGCTTTCTTT
v_gene: TRBV7-9; j_gene: TRBJ1-3; d_gene: .; abundance: .; CDR3aa: CASSPRDQAGNTIYF; CDR3nt: TGTGCCAGCAGCCCTAGGGACCAGGCTGGAAACACCATATATTTT
v_gene: TRBV29-1; j_gene: TRBJ1-1; d_gene: .; abundance: many; CDR3aa: CSVQGRDTEAFF; CDR3nt: TGCAGCGTCCAGGGGAGGGACACTGAAGCTTTCTTT
v_gene: TRBV7-2; j_gene: TRBJ2-5; d_gene: .; abundance: many; CDR3aa: CASSPRLETQYF; CDR3nt: TGTGCCAGCAGCCCCCGACTAGAGACCCAGTACTTC
v_gene: TRBV2; j_gene: TRBJ1-2; d_gene: TRBD1; abundance: many; CDR3aa: CASGPDRGPMYGYTF; CDR3nt: TGTGCCAGCGGGCCAGACAGGGGGCCCATGTATGGCTACACCTTC
v_gene: TRBV20-1; j_gene: TRBJ2-7; d_gene: .; abundance: few; CDR3aa: CSYSSVAYEQYF; CDR3nt: TGCAGCTACTCTAGCGTTGCCTACGAGCAGTACTTC
v_gene: TRBV11-2; j_gene: TRBJ1-3; d_gene: .; abundance: .; CDR3aa: CASSRTHGNTIYF; CDR3nt: TGTGCCAGCAGTAGGACGCATGGAAACACCATATATTTT
v_gene: TRBV7-9; j_gene: TRBJ2-7; d_gene: TRBD1; abundance: many; CDR3aa: CASSAVVGQGYEQYF; CDR3nt: TGTGCCAGCAGCGCAGTCGTCGGACAGGGCTACGAGCAGTACTTC
v_gene: TRBV30; j_gene: TRBJ1-1; d_gene: .; abundance: .; CDR3aa: CAWRKAGGAFF; CDR3nt: TGTGCCTGGAGAAAGGCCGGCGGCGCTTTCTTT
v_gene: TRBV5-1; j_gene: TRBJ2-5; d_gene: .; abundance: .; CDR3aa: CASSSWTRGEETQYF; CDR3nt: TGCGCCAGCAGCTCGTGGACTAGGGGGGAGGAGACCCAGTACTTC
v_gene: TRBV7-9; j_gene: TRBJ2-6; d_gene: .; abundance: .; CDR3aa: CASTYTTGANVLTF; CDR3nt: TGTGCCAGCACCTACACTACAGGGGCCAACGTCCTGACTTTC
v_gene: TRBV11-2; j_gene: TRBJ2-5; d_gene: .; abundance: .; CDR3aa: CASSTPGGQRETQYF; CDR3nt: TGTGCCAGCAGTACCCCCGGAGGGCAGAGAGAGACCCAGTACTTC
v_gene: TRBV7-8; j_gene: TRBJ2-7; d_gene: TRBD2; abundance: .; CDR3aa: CASSSRASTSPNPYEQYF; CDR3nt: TGTGCCAGCAGCTCCCGAGCATCGACTAGCCCGAACCCCTACGAGCAGTACTTC
v_gene: TRBV19; j_gene: TRBJ1-5; d_gene: TRBD1; abundance: few; CDR3aa: CASSMGTVSQPQHF; CDR3nt: TGTGCCAGTAGTATGGGGACAGTGAGTCAGCCCCAGCATTTT
v_gene: TRBV29-1; j_gene: TRBJ2-7; d_gene: TRBD1; abundance: many; CDR3aa: CSVEPNDRDEQYF; CDR3nt: TGCAGCGTTGAGCCCAACGACAGGGACGAGCAGTACTTC
v_gene: TRBV10-3; j_gene: TRBJ1-1; d_gene: .; abundance: many; CDR3aa: CATIGPHRAEAFF; CDR3nt: TGTGCCACCATTGGACCCCACCGAGCTGAAGCTTTCTTT
v_gene: TRBV5-1; j_gene: TRBJ2-7; d_gene: TRBD2; abundance: few; CDR3aa: CASSPRLAATYEQYF; CDR3nt: TGCGCCAGCAGCCCCAGACTAGCAGCTACCTACGAGCAGTACTTC
v_gene: TRBV20-1; j_gene: TRBJ2-7; d_gene: .; abundance: few; CDR3aa: CSVRLGSEEQYF; CDR3nt: TGCAGTGTAAGGTTAGGTTCGGAAGAGCAGTACTTC
v_gene: TRBV19; j_gene: TRBJ1-2; d_gene: TRBD1; abundance: few; CDR3aa: CASNPFAIGTGEGYTF; CDR3nt: TGTGCCAGTAATCCGTTCGCGATTGGGACAGGAGAGGGCTACACCTTC
v_gene: TRBV20-1; j_gene: TRBJ1-1; d_gene: .; abundance: .; CDR3aa: CSARGGVNTEAFF; CDR3nt: TGCAGTGCTAGAGGGGGGGTGAACACTGAAGCTTTCTTT
v_gene: TRBV29-1; j_gene: TRBJ2-7; d_gene: TRBD1; abundance: .; CDR3aa: CSVGQGGLYEQYF; CDR3nt: TGCAGCGTTGGACAGGGGGGTCTCTACGAGCAGTACTTC
v_gene: TRBV29-1; j_gene: TRBJ2-7; d_gene: .; abundance: .; CDR3aa: CSARIGSSYEQYF; CDR3nt: TGCAGCGCCCGAATCGGGAGCTCCTACGAGCAGTACTTC
v_gene: TRBV5-1; j_gene: TRBJ2-5; d_gene: .; abundance: .; CDR3aa: CASSLVSEYQETQYF; CDR3nt: TGCGCCAGCAGCTTGGTATCAGAATACCAAGAGACCCAGTACTTC
v_gene: TRBV10-3; j_gene: TRBJ2-7; d_gene: .; abundance: .; CDR3aa: CAIIQGGHLAYEQYF; CDR3nt: TGTGCCATCATCCAAGGGGGGCATCTTGCGTACGAGCAGTACTTC
v_gene: TRBV10-3; j_gene: TRBJ2-7; d_gene: TRBD1; abundance: few; CDR3aa: CASRSRDSYEQYF; CDR3nt: TGTGCCAGCAGGTCCCGGGACAGCTACGAGCAGTACTTC
v_gene: TRBV7-2; j_gene: TRBJ2-7; d_gene: TRBD2; abundance: .; CDR3aa: CASSQRKAGRAYEQYF; CDR3nt: TGTGCCAGCAGCCAACGTAAAGCCGGGAGGGCCTACGAGCAGTACTTC
v_gene: TRBV7-8; j_gene: TRBJ2-5; d_gene: .; abundance: .; CDR3aa: CASSLVPEPQQETQYF; CDR3nt: TGTGCCAGCAGCTTGGTCCCCGAACCCCAACAAGAGACCCAGTACTTC
v_gene: TRBV12-3/TRBV12-4; j_gene: TRBJ1-1; d_gene: .; abundance: .; CDR3aa: CASTLWGENTEAFF; CDR3nt: TGTGCCAGCACTCTCTGGGGTGAGAACACTGAAGCTTTCTTT
v_gene: TRBV7-8; j_gene: TRBJ2-2; d_gene: .; abundance: few; CDR3aa: CASSRTLGQAGELFF; CDR3nt: TGTGCCAGCAGCCGCACGCTCGGGCAGGCCGGGGAGCTGTTTTTT
v_gene: TRBV7-9; j_gene: TRBJ2-7; d_gene: .; abundance: few; CDR3aa: CASSLEGLGEQYF; CDR3nt: TGTGCCAGCAGCTTGGAAGGACTGGGCGAGCAGTACTTC
v_gene: TRBV2; j_gene: TRBJ1-4; d_gene: .; abundance: .; CDR3aa: CASRTGAPQGVSGKLFF; CDR3nt: TGTGCCAGCAGGACAGGCGCGCCGCAGGGCGTTTCGGGAAAACTGTTTTTT
v_gene: TRBV25-1; j_gene: TRBJ1-3; d_gene: .; abundance: .; CDR3aa: CASTDRLPAAGNTIYF; CDR3nt: TGTGCCAGCACCGACCGTCTTCCCGCGGCTGGAAACACCATATATTTT
v_gene: TRBV29-1; j_gene: TRBJ1-1; d_gene: .; abundance: .; CDR3aa: CSAAEGGNNEAFF; CDR3nt: TGCAGCGCCGCCGAGGGCGGGAACAATGAAGCTTTCTTT
v_gene: TRBV29-1; j_gene: TRBJ2-7; d_gene: TRBD1; abundance: .; CDR3aa: CSTRQGTEQYF; CDR3nt: TGCAGCACACGACAGGGAACCGAGCAGTACTTC
v_gene: TRBV2; j_gene: TRBJ1-1; d_gene: TRBD1; abundance: many; CDR3aa: CASMWTGLNTEAFF; CDR3nt: TGTGCCAGCATGTGGACAGGCTTGAACACTGAAGCTTTCTTT
v_gene: TRBV4-3; j_gene: TRBJ1-3; d_gene: .; abundance: .; CDR3aa: CASSQADVGGNTIYF; CDR3nt: TGCGCCAGCAGCCAAGCAGATGTCGGTGGAAACACCATATATTTT